This T cell receptor (beta chain) was observed in a study of shared clonotypes between healthy human individuals. CDR3 length equals 13 residues. V lost 2 bases to trimming and J lost 5 bases, with 11 bases between them. Per the germline V gene, CDR1 is SGHDT and CDR2 is YYEEEE. Repertoires were generated with immunoSEQ multiplex PCR, while TCRdb's copy carries only in-frame clones and drops some. The table lists over a million clones, approximately 78% of them singletons. This clone was observed a single time. This clonotype was sampled from a man aged 18 to 30 in good health. Some clones in this sample may be carry-over from other donors' samples. The gene calls are TRBV5-6 and TRBJ2-7; D might be TRBD2 (5 bases). Sequencing input: memory CD4+ T cells from PBMCs. Subset in this sample: CD45RA-negative fraction. The CDR3 DNA reads as TGTGCCAGCAGCTTCCCGCGGGCGGACGAGCAGTACTTC. Amino acid sequence: CASSFPRADEQYF.